This T cell receptor beta chain was recorded in a study of blood T cell repertoires in COVID-19. Recruits, aged about 18 to 89 years, lived in 25 or so US areas. Categorization into cohorts depended on clinical history that participants reported. Data came from immunoSEQ multiplex PCR; TCRdb stores just in-frame clones and leaves some out. The sample has 300,000 to 500,000 clones; approximately 86% are singletons. The germline V gene has CDR1 SGHAT and CDR2 FQNNGV. V was shortened by 5 bases and J by 4 bases, with 9 bases between the two germline ends. The CDR3 loop spans 13 amino acids. Specimen: PBMCs or T cells enriched from blood (not recorded which). V and J are TRBV11-2 and TRBJ1-5, with a tentative D call TRBD1 (6 bases). This sequence was found in a woman aged 40 to 50 with acute COVID-19. In nucleotides, the CDR3 is TGTGCCAGCAGCGCCGGACAGAATCAGCCCCAGCATTTT. Amino acid sequence: CASSAGQNQPQHF.